This is a list of T cell receptor beta chains from one sample in a study of T cells in Graves' hyperthyroidism and ophthalmopathy. A single record per CDR3 protein comes from TCRdb applying MiXCR to the multiplex PCR reads. The sample includes 500,000 to 650,000 distinct CDR3 sequences, about 15% of them seen just once. Source material: blood. These receptors came from a young woman with Graves' ophthalmopathy. CDR3s include the opening cysteine and the closing phenylalanine or tryptophan. D genes are given only for firm matches. Size is stated for part of the rows, as once, few or many counts, or as a class when the clone is expanded.

abundance	j_gene	d_gene	v_gene	CDR3nt	CDR3aa
-	TRBJ1-2	-	TRBV7-2	TGTGCCAGCAGCACACCTGGCGGGGGTGGCAGGGTTAGGGGCTACACCTTC	CASSTPGGGGRVRGYTF
many	TRBJ1-4	-	TRBV20-1	TGCAGTGCCCCGGAGGGGGGATTCCCCGAAAAACTGTTTTTT	CSAPEGGFPEKLFF
many	TRBJ2-4	-	TRBV2	TGTGCCAGCATGGCGGAAAACATTCAGTACTTC	CASMAENIQYF
few	TRBJ2-7	-	TRBV4-2	TGTGCCAGCAGCCAATCGCCGGTGCAGGGGTACGAGCAGTACTTC	CASSQSPVQGYEQYF
many	TRBJ1-5	-	TRBV7-2	TGTGCCAGCAGCTTAGTCTCAGTAACTTACAATCAGCCCCAGCATTTT	CASSLVSVTYNQPQHF
many	TRBJ2-5	TRBD1	TRBV2	TGTGCCAGCAGTGAATCACAGGGGCACGCGGAGACCCAGTACTTC	CASSESQGHAETQYF
many	TRBJ2-7	-	TRBV7-2	TGTGCCAGCAGCTTAGAGTCCTCATATGGAGAGCAGTACTTC	CASSLESSYGEQYF
many	TRBJ2-4	-	TRBV30	TGTGCCTGGAGCGGGAGAAATCCCAAAAACATTCAGTACTTC	CAWSGRNPKNIQYF
few	TRBJ2-1	-	TRBV29-1	TGCAGCGTTGAGGCGGACAACTTTAAATCCTACAATGAGCAGTTCTTC	CSVEADNFKSYNEQFF
-	TRBJ1-2	-	TRBV20-1	TGCAGTGCTAGATGGCGGCGCCAGGCCGGCGGCTACACCTTC	CSARWRRQAGGYTF
few	TRBJ2-3	-	TRBV7-9	TGTGCCAGCAGCTTATCCAGCGGAGGGAGGACAGATACGCAGTATTTT	CASSLSSGGRTDTQYF
many	TRBJ2-7	TRBD1	TRBV28	TGTGCCAGCAGTCCACGACAGGGGGGCCTGGCTTTGCACGAGCAGTACTTC	CASSPRQGGLALHEQYF
-	TRBJ1-5	-	TRBV12-3/TRBV12-4	TGTGCCAGCAGTTTAGCAGTATCGAGCAATCAGCCCCAGCATTTT	CASSLAVSSNQPQHF
-	TRBJ1-5	-	TRBV7-2	TGTGCCAGCGCCCGGTCGAGCAATCAGCCCCAGCATTTT	CASARSSNQPQHF
-	TRBJ2-2	-	TRBV4-1	TGCGCCAGCAGCCAAGGACAGGAAAGCTGGGGCGGGGAGCTGTTTTTT	CASSQGQESWGGELFF
many	TRBJ2-5	-	TRBV28	TGTGCCAGCAGTTTACCCCTCGGAGGTTCGGAGACCCAGTACTTC	CASSLPLGGSETQYF
many	TRBJ1-5	TRBD1	TRBV28	TGTGCCAGCAGTTTGGGGACAGGGTTCAATCAGCCCCAGCATTTT	CASSLGTGFNQPQHF
many	TRBJ1-1	-	TRBV12-5	TGTGCTAGTGGTCCCGGTGGGGCTGAAGCTTTCTTT	CASGPGGAEAFF
many	TRBJ2-5	-	TRBV11-2	TGTGCCAGCAGCTTAGATCTTAGGGGCGCGGAGACCCAGTACTTC	CASSLDLRGAETQYF
many	TRBJ2-3	-	TRBV7-9	TGTGCCAGCAGCCCACATGCAGATACGCAGTATTTT	CASSPHADTQYF
-	TRBJ1-1	TRBD1	TRBV7-9	TGTGCCAGCAGAACCACGGTCAGGGGGCCGAACACTGAAGCTTTCTTT	CASRTTVRGPNTEAFF
few	TRBJ2-3	-	TRBV29-1	TGCAGCGTTGCTGGGGGAGGCGATACGCAGTATTTT	CSVAGGGDTQYF
-	TRBJ1-4	-	TRBV18	TGTGCCAGCTCAAACCCTAGGGAGCCGCCTAAAGCAACTAATGAAAAACTGTTTTTT	CASSNPREPPKATNEKLFF
few	TRBJ1-2	-	TRBV11-2	TGTGCCAGCAGCCCTGATCTCCCAGGGGATAGCTACACCTTC	CASSPDLPGDSYTF
-	TRBJ1-2	-	TRBV29-1	TGCAGCGTTGATTGGGCCGCTAACTATGGCTACACCTTC	CSVDWAANYGYTF
many	TRBJ2-5	-	TRBV7-9	TGTGCCAGCAGCAACGAAAGGGCGGACTTCCAAGAGACCCAGTACTTC	CASSNERADFQETQYF
many	TRBJ2-3	-	TRBV27	TGTGCCAGCAGTTTTGGGGCAGGGCGGATGATTAGCACAGATACGCAGTATTTT	CASSFGAGRMISTDTQYF
many	TRBJ1-1	-	TRBV30	TGTGCCTGGAGTGCGCGGGCCAACACTGAAGCTTTCTTT	CAWSARANTEAFF
once	TRBJ2-5	TRBD2	TRBV6-1	TGTGCCAGCAGTGAAGAGCGGGGGGCAGGGATCCCCCAAGAGACCCAGTACTTC	CASSEERGAGIPQETQYF
-	TRBJ1-4	-	TRBV7-6	TGTGCCAGCAGCTTAGCCCAGGGGCGGGAAAAACTGTTTTTT	CASSLAQGREKLFF
many	TRBJ1-1	-	TRBV6-1	TGTGCCAGCAGTCTTGGACAGAGCACTGAAGCTTTCTTT	CASSLGQSTEAFF
-	TRBJ1-5	-	TRBV29-1	TGCAGCGTTGAATTTGGGCAGGGGAGCCAGCCCCAGCATTTT	CSVEFGQGSQPQHF
-	TRBJ2-1	TRBD2	TRBV3-1	TGTGCCAGCAGCCAAAGGACTAGCGGGAGGGCCGCGTTCTTC	CASSQRTSGRAAFF
-	TRBJ1-2	-	TRBV19	TGTGCCAGCCGAGCAGGCTCCGGCTACACCTTC	CASRAGSGYTF
many	TRBJ1-2	TRBD1	TRBV27	TGTGCCAGCAGGATAACAGGGGGCGCAGACTATGGCTACACCTTC	CASRITGGADYGYTF
-	TRBJ1-2	-	TRBV24-1	TGTGCCGCTGGGACCTCTAACTATGGCTACACCTTC	CAAGTSNYGYTF
few	TRBJ1-5	-	TRBV4-1	TGTGCCAGCAGCCAAGTAGTGGGTTACAATCAGCCCCAGCATTTT	CASSQVVGYNQPQHF
many	TRBJ2-3	-	TRBV9	TGTGCCAGCAGCGTACTTCAGTCGACAGATACGCAGTATTTT	CASSVLQSTDTQYF
-	TRBJ1-2	-	TRBV28	TGTGCCAGCAGTTCCCGAGGAGGACTTCTTCCCTATGGCTACACCTTC	CASSSRGGLLPYGYTF
many	TRBJ2-3	-	TRBV7-2	TGTGCCAGCAGCCCCTCCCCCGACGGGGCGAGTACGCAGTATTTT	CASSPSPDGASTQYF
-	TRBJ2-7	TRBD1	TRBV6-1	TGTGCCAGCAGTGAGGACAGGGGGAAGTACGAGCAGTACTTC	CASSEDRGKYEQYF
many	TRBJ2-2	TRBD2	TRBV11-2	TGTGCCAGCAGACGCGTCCGACTAGCGGGGGTAGATGGGACCGGGGAGCTGTTTTTT	CASRRVRLAGVDGTGELFF
many	TRBJ1-2	TRBD1	TRBV2	TGTGCCAGCATTCGGAATACAGGGGTCTTCTATGGCTACACCTTC	CASIRNTGVFYGYTF
few	TRBJ2-3	TRBD2	TRBV3-1	TGTGCCAGCAGCCAAGGAATTGGACTAGCGGGGGGCTTAGCGCAGTATTTT	CASSQGIGLAGGLAQYF
-	TRBJ1-1	-	TRBV19	TGTGCCAGTAGTGCCGGTCGAATGCTGAACACTGAAGCTTTCTTT	CASSAGRMLNTEAFF
many	TRBJ1-1	TRBD1	TRBV20-1	TGCAGTGCCACGGACAGGGGGATGAACACTGAAGCTTTCTTT	CSATDRGMNTEAFF
-	TRBJ2-7	TRBD1	TRBV20-1	TGCAGTGCTAGAGTCGACAGGGGAAACTCCTACGAGCAGTACTTC	CSARVDRGNSYEQYF
few	TRBJ2-5	TRBD2	TRBV4-3	TGCGCCAGCAGCCAAGATGGGGGGGTCAAACAAGAGACCCAGTACTTC	CASSQDGGVKQETQYF
few	TRBJ2-1	TRBD2	TRBV19	TGTGCCAGTAGTATAGGTAGCGGGTACAATGAGCAGTTCTTC	CASSIGSGYNEQFF
few	TRBJ1-2	-	TRBV7-8	TGTGCCAGCAGCTTAGTAAGGACAAGTTATGGCTACACCTTC	CASSLVRTSYGYTF
few	TRBJ2-5	-	TRBV4-3	TGCGCCAGCAGCCAAGTGACGGTAGAGACCCAGTACTTC	CASSQVTVETQYF
many	TRBJ2-7	-	TRBV6-2/TRBV6-3	TGTGCCAGCAGTTACGTCTCCTACGAGCAGTACTTC	CASSYVSYEQYF
few	TRBJ2-3	TRBD2	TRBV6-6	TGTGCCAGCAGTTACTCTGAGCGGGGGGGCACAGATACGCAGTATTTT	CASSYSERGGTDTQYF
-	TRBJ2-7	TRBD1	TRBV5-1	TGCGCCAGCAGCTTGGGGGGGACAGGGACTGCGCAGTACTTC	CASSLGGTGTAQYF
-	TRBJ1-1	-	TRBV5-6	TGTGCCAGCAGCCCCGGGGGGGGGCTGGCTTTCTTT	CASSPGGGLAFF
few	TRBJ2-7	-	TRBV29-1	TGCAGCGTAAGGACAGTTTCCTACGAGCAGTACTTC	CSVRTVSYEQYF
-	TRBJ2-1	TRBD1	TRBV6-1	TGTGCCAGCAGGGCAGGGGGAAGCTCCTACAATGAGCAGTTCTTC	CASRAGGSSYNEQFF
-	TRBJ2-7	-	TRBV7-2	TGTGCCAGCAGCCCGAGAGGGGCCCTTAGCAAGAGCTCCTACGAGCGGTACTTC	CASSPRGALSKSSYERYF
few	TRBJ1-1	-	TRBV5-8	TGTGCCAGCAGCTTGGTTGGGGTGGGGAGCACTGAAGCTTTCTTT	CASSLVGVGSTEAFF
many	TRBJ1-1	-	TRBV28	TGTGCCAGCAGGGACGGCAGGGGCGAGAACACTGAAGCTTTCTTT	CASRDGRGENTEAFF